The present T cell receptor (beta chain) was sequenced within a study of CD8 T cells in Susac syndrome. The RNA, 0.5 to 1 ug, was put through reverse transcription using random hexamers. The CDR3 of TCR beta was amplified by immunoSEQ multiplex PCR across 54 Vbeta and 13 Jbeta. Using its own MiXCR run on the immunoSEQ multiplex PCR reads, TCRdb lists one record per CDR3 protein. The sample shows 150,000 to 200,000 distinct CDR3 sequences, 90% to 95% of them seen only once. CD8+ and CD4+ T cells taken from blood had their TCR beta sequenced. The CDR3 is 17 amino acids. The V and J ends lost 3 bases and 2 bases respectively, with 19 bases between them.

The material sequenced was CD4+ T cells from PBMCs. The rearrangement links TRBV12-3 or TRBV12-4 to TRBJ1-1, with D unclear. This receptor was identified in a human donor in good health. For the CDR3, the DNA is TGTGCCAGCAGTTTTGGGAGCTATACCCGGGGAAACACTGAAGCTTTCTTT. Translation: CASSFGSYTRGNTEAFF.